The following is a TCR beta chain sequence with its context. Its binding antigen is unknown. Within one base of it there is no much larger clone, and no base qualities were kept. The TCR beta CDR3 regions were amplified from the RNA transcripts. For the first round of RT-PCR on the TCR CDR3, the HTBI primer set was used together with the Qiagen OneStep RT-PCR kit. The libraries were constructed in a second round of multiplex PCR and then size-selected and purified. The libraries were sequenced on an Illumina HiSeq2000 using paired-end 100 bp reads. The paper's processing steps were these. SOAPnuke was used to process the raw data, throwing out any read that contained adapters or uncalled bases, had a mean Phred below 15, or lacked an exact constant-primer or identifier match. COPE v1.2.5 was used to merge high-quality paired reads, and clonotypes were defined as unique nucleotide sequences. Clonotypes were aligned to IMGT TRBV, TRBD and TRBJ reference segments using MiTCR v1.1. The analysis was restricted to V-J combinations with a frequency above 0.0001, which together covered roughly 99% of the repertoires. A TCS score was defined as the ratio between F50 (clonal expansion) and ExV (chaos), using BLOSUM62-based TCRdist between CDR3 peptides within each V-J. Welch's t-statistics and random forest reduced roughly 500 V-J features to 10 to 15, which were used in a naive Bayes classifier (R e1071). In-frame beta chains were kept once TCRdb had trimmed the public reads at Q25 with fastp and called clones with MiXCR. Rows are unified per CDR3 protein, each entry keeping the most common DNA and genes. In this record, the V and J calls reflect TCRdb's handling and not the investigators' own analysis. The sample table holds 450,000 to 500,000 distinct CDR3 sequences, of which roughly 22% were seen once. The ten largest clones add up to roughly 49% of the sample.

The sample originates from a study of T cells in Graves' hyperthyroidism and ophthalmopathy (dated by TCRdb to the late 2010s). Notes on the research overall: Peripheral blood samples were taken at the time of initial diagnosis, prior to any treatment. To identify TCR V-J signatures that set the groups apart, the researchers used a discovery cohort of about a hundred patients, made up of around 40 with Graves' ophthalmopathy and some 58 with stable Graves' hyperthyroidism. Prospective prediction of ophthalmopathy was tested in an independent validation cohort consisting of 18 to 20 hyperthyroidism patients and around 17 patients who later progressed to ophthalmopathy. The 100 discovery patients were divided at random into training and test sets in a 7:3 ratio. In six Graves' hyperthyroidism patients, the study also compared T-cell repertoires from thyroid tissue with T-cell repertoires from blood. After sampling, hyperthyroidism patients received methimazole starting at 30 mg daily, and ophthalmopathy patients received high-dose intravenous methylprednisolone. According to the paper, TCR Vbeta CDR3 sequencing was carried out on approximately 140 peripheral blood samples, which came from 40 to 45 ophthalmopathy, under 85 hyperthyroidism and approximately 17 progressor patients. Overall study outcomes, separate from this receptor: In cross-validation, a model built on a 13 V-J signature told ophthalmopathy apart from stable hyperthyroidism with approximately 90% sensitivity and approximately 81% specificity, and in testing the same model reached 80%/75%. During validation, the model predicted progression to ophthalmopathy a median of about 6.3 months ahead of onset, with around 70% sensitivity and around 72% specificity. Sample size was not statistically predetermined, and blinding of investigators to group allocation was not performed. Most expanded thyroid clonotypes (frequency above 0.001) were also detected in blood, suggesting blood repertoires may reflect thyroid immune responses.

Ophthalmopathy patients had moderately to severely active disease, Clinical Activity Score of at least 3, NOSPECS grade of at least 4, and duration under 3 months. The study excluded patients with uncontrolled infections, other autoimmune diseases, pregnancy or lactation. Diagnoses were based on clinical symptoms, serum thyroxine and TRAb, thyroid ultrasound and orbital computed tomography. PBMCs were separated from approximately 9.9 ml of fresh peripheral blood using Ficoll-Paque density gradient centrifugation. Trizol reagent was used to extract total RNA, and RNA quality was then checked on an Agilent 2100 Bioanalyzer. V loses 2 bases, J loses 6 bases, and the germline ends lie 12 bases apart. The CDR3 spans 14 residues, from the cysteine through the phenylalanine. The entry retains the CDR3 DNA only, 42 bases that are in frame from base 1. The germline V gene supplies CDR1 KGHDR and CDR2 SFDVKD.

The rearranged chain carries TRBV24-1 and TRBJ1-2; the D gene lacks a confident call. The sample consisted of blood. This TCR came from a woman in her sixties or seventies with Graves' ophthalmopathy. The CDR3 sequence is CATSDSLLGDGYTF. The nucleotides are TGTGCCACCAGTGATTCCCTCCTCGGCGATGGCTACACCTTC.